The TCR beta chain under discussion was sequenced for a study of cytomegalovirus exposure and HLA in healthy donors (dated by TCRdb to 2016 to 2017). Background on the whole study: According to an earlier analysis of 587 of the donors, about 179 million T cells yielded 90 million to 130 million unique TCR beta sequences and 276 Gb of sequence data. An earlier analysis of more than 450 of the donors used high-throughput TCR beta sequencing to judge whether each TCR beta V gene segment behaved as functional or pseudogenic. Among around 400 genotyped donors of the cohort, an average of about 240,000 unique TCR beta nucleotide sequences were sequenced per donor, roughly a sixth of them non-productive. Every discovery cohort repertoire had been produced on one sequencing platform. Because of strong linkage in the cohort, five DR-DQ haplotypes were treated as single units for association and clustering. High-throughput TCR immunosequencing, statistical association of individual TCRs with disease status, and machine learning were combined to predict cytomegalovirus infection status. Along with the roughly 670-subject first cohort, a separate validation cohort of over 90 different subjects was used. The study aimed to test whether signatures of past pathogen exposure could be identified by cataloging public T cell receptors. Genome-wide SNP genotypes for about 65% of the roughly 670 donors were used in a later genetic analysis, which treated that subset as a discovery cohort. The later analysis used no new phenotypic data to find candidate immune exposures, relying instead on TCR beta sequences and their occurrence across donors. Class I and class II HLA loci were covered by the typing at four-digit resolution. Donor age, sex, ethnicity and CMV serostatus were compiled alongside the repertoire data. The number of typed donors differed by locus: about 620-630 for A, B, C, DRB1 and DQB1; approximately 520 for DQA1; over 600 for DPA1; and about 470 for DPB1. The T cell repertoires of under 700 subjects were profiled by immunosequencing and related to cytomegalovirus serostatus. An early release covering just under 650 HLA-typed donors comprised about 300 gigabases of sequencing data and around 80 million unique TCR sequences. In a later analysis, previously published TCR beta repertoires from roughly 710 donors were re-analyzed and high-resolution HLA genotyping was added so that TCR occurrence patterns could be studied. Of the 300 to 500 genotyped donors, 65% to 90% were placed in the genetic ancestry cluster associated with self-reported Caucasian donors. Points the paper makes about the study in general: The authors suggested that the approach could potentially be generalized to other disease states and immunological phenotypes. In a later analysis, HLA-associated TCR beta chains were found to be more clonally expanded and to have lower generation probabilities than equally common non-associated chains. Several of the top co-occurrence clusters appeared to be linked to parvovirus B19, influenza, CMV and Epstein-Barr virus, according to a later analysis. Some IMGT-functional V segments, including TRBV6-2 and TRBV6-3, could not be told apart with the 87-base-pair reads, so those segments were excluded. Strong co-occurrence of HLA alleles, especially DR and DQ, made assigning TCR associations to individual alleles difficult. Presence/absence analyses assumed roughly uniform sequencing depth across donors, an assumption that may not hold. Most CMV-associated TCR beta chains appeared to be HLA-restricted in a later analysis, and the HLA associations seemed to be driven largely by CMV exposure. The study listed approximately 160 TCR beta chains as associated with cytomegalovirus. The only immune exposure information available for the cohort was CMV serostatus. In a later analysis, TCR association rates were found to vary across HLA loci, with the most associated TCRs seen for DRB1 alleles and the fewest for HLA-C alleles. In vitro tests confirmed that a few of the cytomegalovirus-associated TCR beta chains recognize cytomegalovirus antigens. A cluster of highly shared sequence variants was judged likely to be a technical artifact of the sequencing pipeline. Linkage disequilibrium might explain the correlated functional status among segregating V segments, but an unknown experimental factor could not be excluded. The classifier was reported to diagnose cytomegalovirus status with high specificity and sensitivity in both the original cohort and the validation cohort. In a later genetic analysis, a missense DCLRE1C variant was associated with V-gene and J-gene trimming of TCR beta chains, and the association was replicated in an independent cohort. A further reported finding was that TCR beta sequences accurately predicted the HLA-A and HLA-B alleles for most subjects in the first cohort. Because counts were too low, some 17 rarely observed V segments, including chromosome 9 orphons, were excluded from the earlier analysis of 587 of the donors. Because HLA typing was unavailable for some donors at each locus, only the typed subset was used in association tests. In a later genetic analysis, fewer N-insertions in productive TCRs were reported among donors in an Asian-associated ancestry cluster than the roughly 700-donor mean. At a false discovery rate of 0.05, a later analysis linked under 20,000 TCR beta sequences to specific HLA alleles. Most TCR sequences were observed very rarely across donors, whereas some public TCRs were present in many individuals. The cohort was sequenced for TCR beta chains only, and without alpha or paired-chain data the features that could be detected were limited. An earlier analysis of some 590 of the donors showed that most TCR beta V segments appeared in productive rearrangements either about 87% or about 30% of the time, which broadly matched IMGT annotations.

The library was prepared using the immunoSEQ multiplex PCR assay. A mixture of 60 forward primers for TCR Vbeta segments and 13 reverse primers for TCR Jbeta segments was used in the multiplex PCR. Amplification of the CDR3 region of rearranged TCR beta genes was performed with a multiplex PCR assay on genomic DNA. The Illumina HiSeq System was used to sequence the amplified TCR beta libraries as 87-base-pair reads. In the paper's pipeline: A later analysis tallied 75 million to 95 million unique TCR beta chains across the 666 repertoires, and approximately 11 million of those chains were shared by two or more donors. To remove PCR and sequencing errors, raw reads were error-corrected and collapsed into unique sequences using a nearest-neighbor algorithm that merged closely related sequences. V, D and J gene segments were assigned by aligning CDR3 sequences to IMGT reference sequences. For a sequence to be retained, at least a six-nucleotide match to both a V gene segment and a J gene segment was required. Rearrangements were called productive when the CDR3 lacked stop codons and stayed in frame with V and J; all others were non-productive. CDR3 was defined by IMGT convention, running from the second conserved V-encoded cysteine to the conserved J-encoded phenylalanine. In an earlier analysis of 500 to 650 of the donors, sequences lacking an unambiguous match to a single V gene segment were excluded. In an earlier analysis of around 590 of the donors, a V segment was called functional when productive rearrangements were above 56.7%, and segregating when the standard deviation between donors exceeded 5%. A statistical classification framework was built for diagnosing cytomegalovirus status from the catalog of TCR beta chain sequences. A later analysis assigned V and J genes by comparing TCR nucleotide sequences with IMGT/GENE-DB human TR gene sequences. In a later analysis, CDR3 sequences and most-parsimonious VDJ recombination scenarios were assigned using the TCRdist pipeline. In a later analysis, each TCR beta chain was defined by its CDR3 amino acid sequence together with its V-gene family, and reads lacking a unique V-gene family were excluded. As a way to deal with suspected cross-contamination and a sequencing artifact, a later analysis dropped approximately 590 nucleotide sequences that were highly shared and had low generation probability. In a later analysis, a clonal expansion index for each public chain was calculated from normalized within-repertoire ranks of inferred template counts. In a later analysis, generation probabilities were computed using a VDJ recombination model fitted to out-of-frame rearrangements, and the results were checked against IGoR. Hypergeometric tests were used in a later analysis to score TCR-TCR, TCR-HLA and TCR-CMV co-occurrence, with a repertoire-size bias correction applied to the TCR pairs. A later analysis estimated false discovery rates by permuting HLA or CMV assignments 20 times. A later analysis grouped co-occurring TCRs with DBSCAN, adding TCRdist sequence similarity when clustering within HLA-allele-positive subsets. Co-occurrence clustering excluded repertoires with fewer than 30,000 or more than 120,000 public chains, plus five with anomalous nucleotide sharing. Here the immuneACCESS table is served through TCRdb, limited to in-frame sequences with V and J called. Missing clones are a known gap in these copies; in checked studies unresolved V genes cover under half, and the rest lacks a known reason. The D gene and trimming were derived from the DNA, and the V and J assignments and clone size from that table. The sample table gives about 160,000 clones. Of the sample, roughly 2% falls within the top ten clones.

For this chain, trimming is 6 bases at the V end and 4 bases at the J end, and the number of junction bases without a gene match is 2. The CDR3, from cysteine to phenylalanine, totals 13 residues. The sequence is cut down to CDR3 DNA, 39 bases in frame from base 1. The germline V gene encodes CDR1 SNHLY and CDR2 FYNNEI. The cohort comprised around 700 healthy bone marrow donors. At the time of sampling, all cohort members were nominally healthy, though unrecorded immune exposures were likely present. The donor tested CMV seronegative, placing the donor among the 350 to 400 seronegative members of the cohort. Each donor provided a peripheral blood sample, and peripheral blood mononuclear cells were used for TCR beta sequencing. Genomic DNA was extracted from the blood cell samples with the Qiagen DNeasy Blood Extraction Kit. In the case of this clone: It lacks a known antigen.

The source is a man aged 25 to 40 in good health and CMV-seronegative. The sequenced sample was PBMCs. Rearrangement joined TRBV2 to TRBJ1-2; a stretch of 10 junction bases matches TRBD1. The CDR3 protein is CASSDRGPYGYTF. The DNA sequence is given as TGTGCCAGCAGCGACAGGGGGCCCTATGGCTACACCTTC.